This T cell receptor beta chain originates from a study of identical twins. Only a few counts were recorded for this clonotype. Antigen specificity is unknown. Germline V gene lookup returns CDR1 DFQATT and CDR2 SNEGSKA (reference sequence). The CDR3 is made up of 13 amino acids. Trimming took off 7 bases at V and 2 bases at J, with 12 bases between the two ends. Whole-study findings and limits: Abundant cord blood beta clonotypes carried fewer insertions; memory repertoires showed none. There was more out-of-frame TCR alpha sharing in monozygotic twins than models estimated.

One entry per CDR3 protein, called by TCRdb with MiXCR from the 5' RACE reads. Of 500,000 to 600,000 distinct CDR3 sequences listed, less than 25% are singletons. In addition, the sample was reused for a study of T cells expressing NK-cell markers. As reported in that work: Seven of the eight sequenced donors were HCMV-seropositive; one was seronegative. The dominant NKG2C+ clonotypes represented roughly 1.0-7.5% of CD8+ T cells in six or seven donors.

What was sequenced was CD4+ T cells sorted from blood. The chain recombines TRBV20-1 with TRBJ2-1; D is possibly TRBD1 or TRBD2 (5 bases each). This clonotype was sampled from a woman younger than 30 in good health. CDR3 coding DNA: TGCAGTGTTCCGGGACGGACCTACAATGAGCAGTTCTTC. Amino acids: CSVPGRTYNEQFF.